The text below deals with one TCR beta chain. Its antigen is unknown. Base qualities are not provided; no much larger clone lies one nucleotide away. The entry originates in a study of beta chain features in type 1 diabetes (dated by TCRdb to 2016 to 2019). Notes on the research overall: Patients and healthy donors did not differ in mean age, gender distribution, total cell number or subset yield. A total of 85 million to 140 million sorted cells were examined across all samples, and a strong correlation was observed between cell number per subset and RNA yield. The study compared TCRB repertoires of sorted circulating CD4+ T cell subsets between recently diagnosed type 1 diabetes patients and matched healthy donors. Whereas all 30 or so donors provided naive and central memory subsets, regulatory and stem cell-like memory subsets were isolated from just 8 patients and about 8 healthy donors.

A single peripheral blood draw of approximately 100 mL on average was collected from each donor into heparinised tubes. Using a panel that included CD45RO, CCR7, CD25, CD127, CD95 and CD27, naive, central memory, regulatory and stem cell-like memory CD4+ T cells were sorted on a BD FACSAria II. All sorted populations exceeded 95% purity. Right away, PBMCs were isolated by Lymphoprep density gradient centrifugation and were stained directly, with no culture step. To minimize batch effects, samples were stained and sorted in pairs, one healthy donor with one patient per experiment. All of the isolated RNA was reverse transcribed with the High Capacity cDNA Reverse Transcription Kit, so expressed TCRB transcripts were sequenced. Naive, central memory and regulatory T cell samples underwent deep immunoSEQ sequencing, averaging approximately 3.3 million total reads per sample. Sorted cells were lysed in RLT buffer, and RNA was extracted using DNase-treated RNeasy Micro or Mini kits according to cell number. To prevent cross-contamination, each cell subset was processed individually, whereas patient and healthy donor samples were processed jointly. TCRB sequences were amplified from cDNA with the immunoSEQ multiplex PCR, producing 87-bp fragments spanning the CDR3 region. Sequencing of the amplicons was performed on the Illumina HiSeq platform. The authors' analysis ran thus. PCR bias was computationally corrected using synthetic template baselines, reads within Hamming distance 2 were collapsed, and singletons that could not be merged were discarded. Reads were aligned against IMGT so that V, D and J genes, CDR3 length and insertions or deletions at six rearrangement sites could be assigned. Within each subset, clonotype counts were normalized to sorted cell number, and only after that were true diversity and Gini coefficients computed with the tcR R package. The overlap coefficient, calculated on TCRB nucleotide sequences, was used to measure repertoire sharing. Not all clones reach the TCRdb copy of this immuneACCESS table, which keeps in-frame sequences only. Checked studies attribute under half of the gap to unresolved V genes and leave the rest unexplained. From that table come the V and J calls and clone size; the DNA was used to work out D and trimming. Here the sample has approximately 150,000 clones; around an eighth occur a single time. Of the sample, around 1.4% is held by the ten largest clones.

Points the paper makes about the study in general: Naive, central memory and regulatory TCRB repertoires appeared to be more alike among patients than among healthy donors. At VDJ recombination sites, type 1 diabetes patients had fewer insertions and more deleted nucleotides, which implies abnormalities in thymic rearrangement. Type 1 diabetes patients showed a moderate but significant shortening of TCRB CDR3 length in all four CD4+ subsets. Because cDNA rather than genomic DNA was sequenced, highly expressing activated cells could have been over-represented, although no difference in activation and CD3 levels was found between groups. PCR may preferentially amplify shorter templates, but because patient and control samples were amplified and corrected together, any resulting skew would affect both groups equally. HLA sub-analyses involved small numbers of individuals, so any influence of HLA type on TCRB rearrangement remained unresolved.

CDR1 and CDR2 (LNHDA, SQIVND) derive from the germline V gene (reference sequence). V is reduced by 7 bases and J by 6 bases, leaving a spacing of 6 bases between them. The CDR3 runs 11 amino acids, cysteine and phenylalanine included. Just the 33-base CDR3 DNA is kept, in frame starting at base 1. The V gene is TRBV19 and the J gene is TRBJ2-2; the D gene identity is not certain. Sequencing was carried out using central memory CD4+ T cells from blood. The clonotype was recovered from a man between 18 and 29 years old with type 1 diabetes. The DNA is TGTGCCAGTACACGAGCCGGGGAGCTGTTTTTT. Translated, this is CASTRAGELFF.